The source of this T cell receptor (beta chain) is a study of regulatory T cells in long-lasting Graves disease. Study observations and caveats: What was studied was peripheral blood only, and not thyroid tissue.

Time point described: persistent/refractory GD, antithyroid drugs over 5 years with positive TRAb. From RNA extracted from PBMCs, the TCR library was made. According to the study, TCR beta libraries were built with iRepertoire HTBI primers and CDR3-region Arm-PCR. From the multiplex PCR reads, TCRdb called clonotypes with MiXCR, one entry per CDR3 protein. The top ten hold roughly 7% of the sample, which has a few hundred thousand distinct CDR3 sequences, around a fifth seen once. As to this clonotype: Antigen unknown. A much larger clone is a single base away; this may be a read error.

The CDR3 is 13 amino acids. The sequence was collected from a female donor with Graves disease. This chain connects TRBV12-3 or TRBV12-4 to TRBJ1-4; no clear D. The sequencing used peripheral blood mononuclear cells (PBMCs), collected when the disease was refractory, from a patient treated with antithyroid drugs. CDR3 in DNA: TGTGCCAGCACCCCGGCAGCGAATGAAAAACTGCTTTTT. This translates into CASTPAANEKLLF.